The clone carrying this T cell receptor beta chain was seen more than once but under ten times. The antigen is unknown. This record comes from a study of beta chain features in type 1 diabetes. Study in general: Across every sample, almost 110,000,000 sorted cells were examined in total. Study findings and constraints: The analysis here could not establish whether HLA type shapes TCRB rearrangement. Cells that show high TCR expression could be over-represented by cDNA sequencing.

Blood was collected once per donor into heparin, averaging about 100 mL. The entirety of the isolated RNA underwent reverse transcription, so expressed TCRB transcripts were sequenced. Assay: immunoSEQ multiplex PCR; the TCRdb copy retains only in-frame clones and omits some. The table includes fewer than 400,000 clones, 8% detected once. Germline values: CDR1 ENHRY, CDR2 SYGVKD. The CDR3 contains 13 residues. Unmatched junction bases numbered 5, after V lost 10 bases and J lost 1 base. V is TRBV10-3 and J is TRBJ2-7, with 9 bases aligning to TRBD1. The clonotype originates from a woman younger than 30 in good health. The sample was central memory CD4+ T cells from blood. The DNA for the CDR3 is TGTGCCAGCTACGGGACAGGGTCCTACGAGCAGTACTTC. Translating it yields CASYGTGSYEQYF.